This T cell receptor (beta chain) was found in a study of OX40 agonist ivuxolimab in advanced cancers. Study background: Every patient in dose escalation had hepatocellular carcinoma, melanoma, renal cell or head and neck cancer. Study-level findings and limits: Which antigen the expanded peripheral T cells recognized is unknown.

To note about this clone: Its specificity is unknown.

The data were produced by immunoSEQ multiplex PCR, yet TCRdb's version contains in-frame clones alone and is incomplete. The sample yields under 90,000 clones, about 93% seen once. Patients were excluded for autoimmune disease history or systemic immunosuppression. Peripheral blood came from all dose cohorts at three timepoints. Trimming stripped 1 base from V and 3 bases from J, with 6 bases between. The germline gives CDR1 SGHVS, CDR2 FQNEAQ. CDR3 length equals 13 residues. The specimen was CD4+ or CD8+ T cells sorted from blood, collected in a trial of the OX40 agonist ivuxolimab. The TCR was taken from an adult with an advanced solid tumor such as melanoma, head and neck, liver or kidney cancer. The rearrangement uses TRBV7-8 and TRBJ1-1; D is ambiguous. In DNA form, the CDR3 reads TGTGCCAGCAGCTTAGTCCTGGACACTGAAGCTTTCTTT. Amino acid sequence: CASSLVLDTEAFF.